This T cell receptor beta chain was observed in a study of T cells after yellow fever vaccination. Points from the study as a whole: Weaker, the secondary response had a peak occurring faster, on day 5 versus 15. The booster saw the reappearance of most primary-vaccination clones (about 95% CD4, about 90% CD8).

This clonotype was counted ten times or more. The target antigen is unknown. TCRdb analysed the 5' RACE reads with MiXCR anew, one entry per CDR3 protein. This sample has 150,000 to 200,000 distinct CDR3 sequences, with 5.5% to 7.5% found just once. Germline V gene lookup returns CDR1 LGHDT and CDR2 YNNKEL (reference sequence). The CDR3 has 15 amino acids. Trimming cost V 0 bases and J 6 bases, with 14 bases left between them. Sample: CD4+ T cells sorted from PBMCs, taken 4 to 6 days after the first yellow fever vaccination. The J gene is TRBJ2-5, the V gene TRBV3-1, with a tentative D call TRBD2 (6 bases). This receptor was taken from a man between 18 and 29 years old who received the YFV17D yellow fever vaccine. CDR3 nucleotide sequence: TGTGCCAGCAGCCAAGATGCGGGGTTCTTGAAGACCCAGTACTTC. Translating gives CASSQDAGFLKTQYF.